Following are 27 T cell receptor beta chains from one sample sequenced in a study of blood T cell repertoires in COVID-19. Sequencing used immunoSEQ multiplex PCR; TCRdb keeps in-frame clones, though not all of them. The sample shows over 90,000 clones, roughly 87% of them seen only once. Sequencing used peripheral blood. The receptors originated from a woman between 45 and 60 years old with COVID-19, enrolled during active disease.

The DNA of the CDR3 is TGCGCCAGCAGCTCACAAGGGACAGGGCAAGAGACCCAGTACTTC. Its translation is CASSSQGTGQETQYF. The chain combines TRBV4-1 with TRBJ2-5; TRBD1 matches 9 bases. Germline CDR1 reads MGHRA; CDR2 reads YSYEKL. CDR3 length: 15 amino acids. Trimming removed 5 bases from V and 2 bases from J; junction bases left unmatched: 6.

This chain joins TRBV9 and TRBJ2-7; 11 nucleotides agree with TRBD2. The V gene's germline CDR1 is SGDLS and CDR2 YYNGEE. The CDR3 runs to 17 residues. The V segment lost 2 bases and the J segment 0 bases; nucleotides outside the gene matches: 7. DNA for the CDR3: TGTGCCAGCAGCGTGGCTAGCGGGGGGCCGAGCTCCTACGAGCAGTACTTC. Amino acid sequence: CASSVASGGPSSYEQYF.

The V call is TRBV9, the J call TRBJ2-3, with TRBD2 matching over 8 bases. The germline V gene encodes CDR1 SGDLS and CDR2 YYNGEE. After removal of 3 bases from V and 6 bases from J, the junction contained 15 bases not matched to a gene. The CDR3 is made up of 17 amino acids. Written as DNA, the CDR3 is TGTGCCAGCAGCGGCGGACCCGGGGGGGCCGGGTCGGATACGCAGTATTTT. Translation: CASSGGPGGAGSDTQYF.

The chain uses TRBV19 and TRBJ2-3; TRBD1 agrees at 9 bases. From germline, CDR1 is LNHDA and CDR2 SQIVND (reference sequence). The trim removed 7 bases at V and 2 bases at J, leaving 4 bases unmatched. This CDR3 has 14 residues. The DNA of the CDR3 is TGTGCCAGTACCACAGGGGGCCACACAGATACGCAGTATTTT. This encodes CASTTGGHTDTQYF.

This clone occurred once. V and J are TRBV6-5 and TRBJ2-7; unclear D gene. This CDR3 is 13 amino acids long. V was pared by 3 bases and J by 4 bases, with 10 bases between. CDR1 is MNHEY, CDR2 SVGAGI, per germline. This chain's CDR3 is CASSYGPHYEQYF. The DNA for the CDR3 is TGTGCCAGCAGTTATGGGCCGCATTACGAGCAGTACTTC.

V and J are TRBV30 and TRBJ1-1, with D perhaps matching TRBD1 (6 bases). The CDR3 sequence is 14 residues long. The V gene lost 1 base and the J gene lost 11 bases, with 20 bases spanning the gap. CDR1 and CDR2 from the germline V gene are GTSNPN and SVGIG (reference sequence). The CDR3 DNA reads as TGTGCCTGGAGTGCCGGGGGGGCAGGGGTTTTGGCTTTCTTT. Protein product: CAWSAGGAGVLAFF.

The rearrangement links TRBV3-1 (or the pseudogene TRBV3-2) to TRBJ1-1; D call uncertain. With 1 base removed from V and 0 bases from J, the gap between germline ends came to 3 bases. This CDR3 region has 13 residues. The V gene's germline CDR1 is LGHDT and CDR2 YNNKEL (reference sequence). The CDR3 sequence: CASSQVVNTEAFF. The CDR3 DNA reads TGTGCCAGCAGCCAAGTAGTGAACACTGAAGCTTTCTTT.

The genes are TRBV24-1 and TRBJ1-4, with a weak D call TRBD1 (5 bases). V was trimmed by 9 bases and J by 7 bases, leaving 20 bases between them. The length of the CDR3 is 15 residues. Germline V gives CDR1 KGHDR, CDR2 SFDVKD. DNA of the CDR3: TGTGCCACCGCCAGCGGTGGGACTCGGGGTGAAAAACTGTTTTTT. As protein: CATASGGTRGEKLFF.

The chain combines TRBV7-9 with TRBJ2-3, with 12 bases that match TRBD2. This CDR3 spans 19 amino acids. The V gene's germline CDR1 is SEHNR and CDR2 FQNEAQ (reference sequence). J was trimmed by 0 bases and V by 3 bases; bases with no gene match: 10. The CDR3 protein is CASSLTRLAGALSTDTQYF. The CDR3 nucleotides are TGTGCCAGCAGCTTGACGAGACTAGCGGGGGCCCTTAGCACAGATACGCAGTATTTT.

The chain links TRBV28 to TRBJ1-4; weak D call: TRBD1 (5 bases). The CDR3 covers 17 residues. The germline V gene has CDR1 MDHEN and CDR2 SYDVKM. V dropped 4 bases and J dropped 0 bases, with 15 bases sitting between them. The CDR3 coding sequence is TGTGCCAGCAGTTACCCGGGGGTCTTCACAACTAATGAAAAACTGTTTTTT. This gives the protein CASSYPGVFTTNEKLFF.

This chain links TRBV6-5 with TRBJ1-1; possible D gene TRBD1, 6 bases. This CDR3 is built from 13 residues. The germline gives CDR1 MNHEY, CDR2 SVGAGI. V lost 5 bases, J lost 1 base, and 8 bases lay in between. The CDR3 loop is CASSQTGNTEAFF. In DNA form, the CDR3 reads TGTGCCAGCAGTCAGACAGGGAACACTGAAGCTTTCTTT.

This chain connects TRBV4-1 to TRBJ2-5, with 9 nucleotides matching TRBD1. The V segment lost 2 bases and the J segment 4 bases; nucleotides outside the gene matches: 8. The germline CDR1 and CDR2 sequences are MGHRA and YSYEKL. CDR3 length equals 16 residues. CDR3 in amino acids: CASSQTGTGLLETQYF. CDR3 bases: TGCGCCAGCAGCCAAACTGGGACAGGGCTGTTAGAGACCCAGTACTTC.

The CDR3 sequence: CASSEWTYYGYTF. CDR3 DNA: TGTGCCAGCAGTGAATGGACATACTATGGCTACACCTTC. This rearrangement joins TRBV6-1 to TRBJ1-2; possible D gene TRBD1, 5 bases. The germline V gene encodes CDR1 MNHNS and CDR2 SASEGT. Deletions cut 2 bases from V and 3 bases from J, with 7 bases between. The CDR3 spans 13 residues.

The gene calls are TRBV6-5 and TRBJ1-6; TRBD1 matches 11 bases. The CDR3 totals 15 residues. V trimming: 6 bases; J trimming: 10 bases; junction bases outside the gene matches: 8. The germline V gene encodes CDR1 MNHEY and CDR2 SVGAGI. This chain's CDR3 is CASREVDRGPSPLHF. DNA for the CDR3: TGTGCCAGCAGGGAGGTGGACAGGGGGCCCTCACCCCTCCACTTT.

This chain connects TRBV7-3 to TRBJ2-2; 11 positions match TRBD1. The CDR3 extends over 17 amino acids. Germline assignment: CDR1 SGHTA and CDR2 FQGTGA. V trimming: 3 bases; J trimming: 6 bases; junction bases outside the gene matches: 9. The CDR3 sequence is CASSFVGGQGAPGELFF. CDR3 coding DNA: TGTGCCAGCAGCTTCGTAGGCGGACAGGGGGCGCCCGGGGAGCTGTTTTTT.

This sequence joins TRBV30 and TRBJ2-2; 8 nucleotides line up with TRBD1. With V trimmed by 6 bases and J by 7 bases, 7 bases remained unmatched. This CDR3 region has 13 residues. Germline V gene sequence: CDR1 GTSNPN, CDR2 SVGIG (reference sequence). This CDR3 reads CACAGQGGGELFF. Written as DNA, the CDR3 is TGTGCCTGTGCCGGACAGGGAGGCGGGGAGCTGTTTTTT.

In DNA, the CDR3 is TGCGCCAGCAGCCAAGTCTCTGCGGGCGGGATAAACACCATATATTTT. Protein sequence: CASSQVSAGGINTIYF. The chain combines TRBV4-3 with TRBJ1-3, with D unresolved. CDR3 size: 16 residues. The germline CDR1 and CDR2 sequences are LGHNA and YSLEER. V was clipped by 1 base and J by 6 bases, with 16 bases between them.

A word on this clone: This CDR3 is also generated by other DNA sequences in the sample. The chain couples TRBV19 to TRBJ1-1; D not resolved. Germline V gene data show CDR1 as LNHDA and CDR2 as SQIVND (reference sequence). The CDR3 extends over 14 amino acids. V gave up 3 bases and J gave up 0 bases, with 8 bases separating them. Here the CDR3 reads CASSMLEMNTEAFF. In DNA form, the CDR3 reads TGTGCCAGTAGTATGTTGGAGATGAACACTGAAGCTTTCTTT.

In its sample, this clone is medium-sized. V and J are TRBV16 and TRBJ1-2; no firm D call. This CDR3 spans 13 amino acids. V gave up 0 bases and J gave up 6 bases, with 8 bases separating them. In germline, CDR1 is KGHSY, CDR2 FQNENV. The CDR3 region is CASSQSLRDGYTF. The CDR3 DNA reads TGTGCCAGCAGCCAATCATTACGAGATGGCTACACCTTC.

The V call is TRBV15, the J call TRBJ1-4; TRBD1 aligns across 7 bases. CDR1 and CDR2 (germline): LNHNV, YYDKDF (reference sequence). V lost 3 bases, J lost 2 bases, and 3 bases stayed unmatched. This CDR3 has 15 residues. DNA of the CDR3: TGTGCCACCAGCAGCAGGGGGTCTACTAATGAAAAACTGTTTTTT. Translating it yields CATSSRGSTNEKLFF.

The chain's CDR3 is CASSRGSSYNEQFF. CDR3 DNA sequence: TGTGCCAGTAGTCGAGGGAGCTCCTACAATGAGCAGTTCTTC. V and J are TRBV19 and TRBJ2-1; TRBD2 might be the D (5 bases). V lost 5 bases to trimming and J lost 0 bases, with 8 bases between them. The CDR3 sequence is 14 residues long. Per germline, CDR1 LNHDA and CDR2 SQIVND (reference sequence).

CDR3 protein: CASRYDRVGNTIYF. CDR3 sequence (DNA): TGTGCCAGCAGATACGACAGGGTCGGAAACACCATATATTTT. This chain links TRBV28 with TRBJ1-3; 7 bases line up with TRBD1. After removal of 6 bases from V and 4 bases from J, the junction contained 6 bases not matched to a gene. This CDR3 region has 14 residues. From germline, CDR1 is MDHEN and CDR2 SYDVKM.

The chain is built from TRBV7-3 and TRBJ1-1, with TRBD1 as a possible D gene (6 bases). Germline V gene data show CDR1 as SGHTA and CDR2 as FQGTGA. This CDR3 has 14 residues. The V and J ends lost 5 bases and 1 base respectively, with 11 bases between them. CDR3 protein: CASSQDSSNTEAFF. The CDR3 nucleotides are TGTGCCAGCAGCCAGGACAGTTCGAACACTGAAGCTTTCTTT.

This chain uses TRBV10-3 with TRBJ2-1, with D possibly TRBD2 on 7 matching bases. With 4 bases removed from V and 8 bases from J, the gap between germline ends came to 9 bases. CDR3 length: 12 residues. Germline V CDR1 and CDR2: ENHRY, SYGVKD. CDR3 loop: CAISAGGHEQFF. The DNA for the CDR3 is TGTGCCATCAGTGCGGGGGGCCATGAGCAGTTCTTC.

The V call is TRBV7-3, the J call TRBJ2-2; 11 bases agree with TRBD2. The CDR3 runs to 17 residues. The germline V gene encodes CDR1 SGHTA and CDR2 FQGTGA. The V gene end was trimmed by 5 bases and the J gene end by 3 bases; junction bases not matched to a gene: 8. Here the CDR3 reads CASSPITSGGYTGELFF. The CDR3 coding sequence is TGTGCCAGCAGCCCCATAACTAGCGGGGGTTACACCGGGGAGCTGTTTTTT.

The chain recombines TRBV6-6 with TRBJ1-4; perhaps TRBD1 as D (5 bases). Germline V lookup: CDR1 MNHNY, CDR2 SVGAGI (reference sequence). The CDR3 is 12 amino acids. V lost 2 bases and J lost 13, with 11 bases in between. In DNA, the CDR3 is TGTGCCAGCAGTTACGAGGGGAGGGGACTGTTTTTT. It specifies CASSYEGRGLFF.

The V call is TRBV19, the J call TRBJ2-1; tentative D call: TRBD1 (5 bases). Per germline, CDR1 LNHDA and CDR2 SQIVND (reference sequence). The CDR3 is 17 amino acids. V shed 4 bases and J shed 1 base, with 17 bases lying between them. DNA for the CDR3: TGTGCCAGTAGTACCCAAAGGACAAGTGGATCCTACAATGAGCAGTTCTTC. Protein sequence: CASSTQRTSGSYNEQFF. Using reference TRBV19 and TRBJ2-1 for the parts outside the CDR3, the full variable domain is DGGITQSPKYLFRKEGQNVTLSCEQNLNHDAMYWYRQDPGQGLRLIYYSQIVNDFQKGDIAEGYSVSREKKESFPLTVTSAQKNPTAFYLCASSTQRTSGSYNEQFFGPGTRLTVL.